These T cell receptor beta chains were read from a single sample in a study of blood T cell repertoires in COVID-19. Some clones are missing from TCRdb's copy, which holds only in-frame ones; the method was immunoSEQ multiplex PCR. The table lists some 100,000 clones, roughly 90% of them singletons. Sequencing was performed on peripheral blood. These receptors were collected from a human donor with active COVID-19. The donor label of this sample is uncertain. Each CDR3 is given with its conserved first and last residue. Each record gives: J gene, clone size, V gene, D gene, CDR3 protein, CDR3 DNA. D genes are given only for firm matches. Part of the rows lack a size; the others show once, few, many or a class for expanded clones.

J: TRBJ1-6; size: .; V: TRBV20-1; D: TRBD1; CDR3: CSASRDRGFSPLHF; DNA: TGCAGTGCTAGTCGCGACAGGGGGTTTTCACCCCTCCACTTT
J: TRBJ1-1; size: .; V: TRBV7-8; D: TRBD1; CDR3: CASSLTQGRGTEAFF; DNA: TGTGCCAGCAGCTTGACACAGGGGCGGGGTACTGAAGCTTTCTTT
J: TRBJ1-5; size: .; V: TRBV30; D: .; CDR3: CAWSVSDISNQPQHF; DNA: TGTGCCTGGAGTGTATCCGACATTAGCAATCAGCCCCAGCATTTT
J: TRBJ1-1; size: .; V: TRBV19; D: .; CDR3: CASSTPGAPMNTEAFF; DNA: TGTGCCAGTAGTACCCCAGGGGCTCCCATGAACACTGAAGCTTTCTTT
J: TRBJ1-2; size: .; V: TRBV5-1; D: .; CDR3: CASSFGAKGPSGYTF; DNA: TGCGCCAGCAGCTTTGGGGCGAAGGGCCCGTCTGGCTACACCTTC
J: TRBJ1-1; size: .; V: TRBV5-1; D: .; CDR3: CASSPTVMNTEAFF; DNA: TGCGCCAGCAGCCCGACAGTCATGAACACTGAAGCTTTCTTT
J: TRBJ1-1; size: .; V: TRBV10-3; D: .; CDR3: CAISDRRAKNTEAFF; DNA: TGTGCCATCAGTGATAGGCGGGCAAAGAACACTGAAGCTTTCTTT
J: TRBJ1-2; size: .; V: TRBV6-2/TRBV6-3; D: .; CDR3: CASSQQGSLSGYTF; DNA: TGTGCCAGCAGTCAACAGGGATCACTTAGTGGCTACACCTTC
J: TRBJ1-1; size: .; V: TRBV4-1; D: TRBD1; CDR3: CASSQGGTGYTEAFF; DNA: TGCGCCAGCAGCCAAGGGGGGACAGGATACACTGAAGCTTTCTTT
J: TRBJ1-1; size: .; V: TRBV6-5; D: TRBD1; CDR3: CASSYGQGALNTEAFF; DNA: TGTGCCAGCAGTTACGGGCAGGGGGCCCTGAACACTGAAGCTTTCTTT
J: TRBJ2-7; size: .; V: TRBV6-2/TRBV6-3; D: .; CDR3: CASRYTGTYEQYF; DNA: TGTGCCAGCAGATACACGGGGACCTACGAGCAGTACTTC
J: TRBJ2-2; size: .; V: TRBV5-1; D: TRBD1; CDR3: CASKQGAGGELFF; DNA: TGCGCCAGCAAACAGGGGGCCGGAGGGGAGCTGTTTTTT
J: TRBJ1-5; size: few; V: TRBV14; D: .; CDR3: CASSQLQGISQPQHF; DNA: TGTGCCAGCAGCCAATTACAGGGTATTAGTCAGCCCCAGCATTTT
J: TRBJ1-3; size: .; V: TRBV28; D: .; CDR3: CASREGGRNTIYF; DNA: TGTGCCAGCAGGGAGGGTGGTAGAAACACCATATATTTT
J: TRBJ2-5; size: once; V: TRBV27; D: TRBD1; CDR3: CASSLLGTGQETQYF; DNA: TGTGCCAGCAGTTTATTAGGGACAGGTCAAGAGACCCAGTACTTC
J: TRBJ1-2; size: .; V: TRBV4-1; D: TRBD1; CDR3: CASSQQDRGAYGYTF; DNA: TGCGCCAGCAGCCAACAGGACAGGGGAGCCTATGGCTACACCTTC
J: TRBJ1-4; size: .; V: TRBV5-6; D: .; CDR3: CASSFGGLGTEKLFF; DNA: TGTGCCAGCAGCTTTGGGGGCCTTGGGACTGAAAAACTGTTTTTT
J: TRBJ2-5; size: .; V: TRBV7-2; D: .; CDR3: CASSADRQETQYF; DNA: TGTGCCAGCAGCGCGGACAGACAAGAGACCCAGTACTTC
J: TRBJ2-2; size: .; V: TRBV5-4; D: TRBD1; CDR3: CASSFSGTGGIGELFF; DNA: TGTGCCAGCAGCTTTTCGGGGACAGGGGGGATCGGGGAGCTGTTTTTT
J: TRBJ2-3; size: .; V: TRBV5-4; D: TRBD2; CDR3: CASSGTSGGVTDTQYF; DNA: TGTGCCAGCAGCGGGACTAGCGGGGGGGTAACAGATACGCAGTATTTT
J: TRBJ1-4; size: .; V: TRBV6-6; D: .; CDR3: CASSPRRGTNEKLFF; DNA: TGTGCCAGCAGTCCCCGCCGGGGAACTAATGAAAAACTGTTTTTT
J: TRBJ1-2; size: .; V: TRBV7-2; D: TRBD1; CDR3: CASSFGGGDGYTF; DNA: TGTGCCAGCAGCTTTGGAGGGGGCGACGGCTACACCTTC
J: TRBJ1-5; size: .; V: TRBV20-1; D: TRBD1; CDR3: CSASVGTGNQPQHF; DNA: TGCAGTGCTAGTGTCGGGACAGGTAATCAGCCCCAGCATTTT
J: TRBJ1-2; size: .; V: TRBV4-2; D: .; CDR3: CASSQGPGPYGYTF; DNA: TGTGCCAGCAGCCAAGGCCCAGGGCCCTATGGCTACACCTTC
J: TRBJ1-2; size: .; V: TRBV5-6; D: TRBD1; CDR3: CASSLAGGSNYGYTF; DNA: TGTGCCAGCAGCTTGGCAGGGGGTAGTAACTATGGCTACACCTTC
J: TRBJ2-1; size: .; V: TRBV7-7; D: .; CDR3: CASSHGGPSYNEQFF; DNA: TGTGCCAGCAGCCACGGGGGGCCGTCCTACAATGAGCAGTTCTTC
J: TRBJ2-7; size: .; V: TRBV14; D: TRBD1; CDR3: CASSRDRAYEQYF; DNA: TGTGCCAGCAGTCGGGACAGGGCCTACGAGCAGTACTTC
J: TRBJ1-1; size: .; V: TRBV18; D: TRBD1; CDR3: CASLKTSTGGGNTEAFF; DNA: TGTGCCAGCTTAAAAACCTCGACAGGGGGCGGCAACACTGAAGCTTTCTTT
J: TRBJ2-1; size: .; V: TRBV24-1; D: TRBD1; CDR3: CATSGNSGQALNEQFF; DNA: TGTGCCACCAGTGGCAACTCGGGACAGGCTCTCAATGAGCAGTTCTTC
J: TRBJ1-2; size: .; V: TRBV24-1; D: TRBD1; CDR3: CATSDQTDRAFYGYTF; DNA: TGTGCCACCAGTGATCAAACGGACAGGGCCTTCTATGGCTACACCTTC
J: TRBJ2-7; size: .; V: TRBV7-8; D: .; CDR3: CASSLGGGSSSYEQYF; DNA: TGTGCCAGCAGCTTAGGTGGGGGGTCTAGCTCCTACGAGCAGTACTTC
J: TRBJ2-5; size: .; V: TRBV24-1; D: .; CDR3: CATSDPTTPSTETQYF; DNA: TGTGCCACCAGTGATCCTACGACTCCTAGCACAGAGACCCAGTACTTC
J: TRBJ2-5; size: once; V: TRBV5-4; D: TRBD1; CDR3: CASSRDRGQGETQYF; DNA: TGTGCCAGCAGCCGCGACCGGGGACAGGGAGAGACCCAGTACTTC
J: TRBJ2-5; size: .; V: TRBV11-2; D: .; CDR3: CASTPRGGPAGETQYF; DNA: TGTGCCAGCACCCCCCGCGGGGGCCCCGCAGGAGAGACCCAGTACTTC
J: TRBJ1-5; size: .; V: TRBV19; D: .; CDR3: CASLDGLNQPQHF; DNA: TGTGCCAGTTTGGACGGACTCAATCAGCCCCAGCATTTT
J: TRBJ2-7; size: .; V: TRBV5-8; D: .; CDR3: CASSLGASYEQYF; DNA: TGTGCCAGCAGCTTGGGAGCCTCCTACGAGCAGTACTTC
J: TRBJ1-1; size: .; V: TRBV3-1/TRBV3-2; D: .; CDR3: CASSQGADKAFF; DNA: TGTGCCAGCAGCCAAGGGGCAGACAAAGCTTTCTTT
J: TRBJ1-1; size: .; V: TRBV11-2; D: .; CDR3: CASANKLGAWNTEAFF; DNA: TGTGCCAGCGCGAACAAGTTAGGAGCGTGGAACACTGAAGCTTTCTTT
J: TRBJ2-1; size: .; V: TRBV14; D: .; CDR3: CASSLQGFEQFF; DNA: TGTGCCAGCAGCCTACAGGGTTTTGAGCAGTTCTTC
J: TRBJ1-5; size: .; V: TRBV19; D: .; CDR3: CASGRGNQPQHF; DNA: TGTGCCAGTGGGAGAGGCAATCAGCCCCAGCATTTT
J: TRBJ2-1; size: .; V: TRBV2; D: .; CDR3: CASSEARGEQFF; DNA: TGTGCCAGCAGTGAGGCTAGAGGTGAGCAGTTCTTC
J: TRBJ1-1; size: few; V: TRBV19; D: .; CDR3: CASAEKTNTEAFF; DNA: TGTGCCAGCGCCGAGAAGACTAACACTGAAGCTTTCTTT
J: TRBJ2-5; size: .; V: TRBV19; D: TRBD1; CDR3: CATSQGQGLETQYF; DNA: TGTGCCACCTCCCAGGGACAGGGGTTGGAGACCCAGTACTTC
J: TRBJ2-3; size: .; V: TRBV20-1; D: .; CDR3: CSVATDTQYF; DNA: TGCAGCGTAGCGACAGATACGCAGTATTTT
J: TRBJ1-6; size: .; V: TRBV19; D: .; CDR3: CASRVPDSPLHF; DNA: TGTGCCAGCAGGGTCCCGGATTCACCCCTCCACTTT